This is a list of T cell receptor beta chains from one sample in a study of cytomegalovirus exposure and HLA in healthy donors. Here immunoSEQ multiplex PCR was the method, and the copy in TCRdb shows in-frame clones only, minus some. This sample has 100,000 to 150,000 clones, with roughly a tenth found just once. Sequenced sample: PBMCs. Receptors were obtained from a woman aged 18-30 years in good health and CMV-seropositive. CDR3s include the opening cysteine and the closing phenylalanine or tryptophan. The order of the fields is clone size, D gene, J gene, V gene, CDR3 protein, CDR3 DNA. A D gene is named only where the DNA matches it firmly. Not all rows give a size; the values are once, few, many and, for expanded clones, a class.

clone_size: .; d_call: .; j_call: TRBJ1-1; v_call: TRBV4-1; cdr3_aa: CASSLEGLNGGTEAFF; cdr3_nt: TGCGCCAGCAGCCTGGAGGGTCTAAACGGGGGCACTGAAGCTTTCTTT
clone_size: few; d_call: TRBD2; j_call: TRBJ2-1; v_call: TRBV27; cdr3_aa: CASGILAGSNNEQFF; cdr3_nt: TGTGCCAGCGGTATACTAGCGGGATCTAACAATGAGCAGTTCTTC
clone_size: .; d_call: .; j_call: TRBJ1-6; v_call: TRBV30; cdr3_aa: CAWSVQYNSPLHF; cdr3_nt: TGTGCCTGGAGTGTACAGTATAATTCACCCCTCCACTTT
clone_size: few; d_call: TRBD1; j_call: TRBJ2-7; v_call: TRBV7-6; cdr3_aa: CASSLLRDRGDEQYF; cdr3_nt: TGTGCCAGCAGCCTACTCCGGGACAGGGGAGACGAGCAGTACTTC
clone_size: .; d_call: .; j_call: TRBJ1-5; v_call: TRBV15; cdr3_aa: CATSSQRSNQPQHF; cdr3_nt: TGTGCCACCAGCAGTCAGAGGAGCAATCAGCCCCAGCATTTT
clone_size: few; d_call: TRBD2; j_call: TRBJ2-7; v_call: TRBV28; cdr3_aa: CASSSSSGDSYEQYF; cdr3_nt: TGTGCCAGCAGCTCCTCTAGCGGGGATTCTTACGAGCAGTACTTC
clone_size: few; d_call: TRBD2; j_call: TRBJ2-5; v_call: TRBV2; cdr3_aa: CASSGLAGEETQYF; cdr3_nt: TGTGCCAGCAGTGGACTAGCGGGAGAAGAGACCCAGTACTTC
clone_size: few; d_call: TRBD1; j_call: TRBJ2-3; v_call: TRBV5-4; cdr3_aa: CASSLGPGQSLDTQYF; cdr3_nt: TGTGCCAGCAGCTTGGGCCCGGGACAGAGCCTAGATACGCAGTATTTT
clone_size: .; d_call: TRBD1; j_call: TRBJ1-1; v_call: TRBV7-9; cdr3_aa: CASSRGQGEAFF; cdr3_nt: TGTGCCAGCAGCCGCGGACAGGGAGAAGCTTTCTTT
clone_size: few; d_call: .; j_call: TRBJ2-7; v_call: TRBV6-1; cdr3_aa: CASSQNLGDYEQYF; cdr3_nt: TGTGCCAGCAGTCAAAACTTGGGAGACTACGAGCAGTACTTC
clone_size: few; d_call: TRBD1; j_call: TRBJ2-7; v_call: TRBV6-6; cdr3_aa: CASREGTGTYEQYF; cdr3_nt: TGTGCCAGCAGGGAAGGGACAGGAACCTACGAGCAGTACTTC
clone_size: few; d_call: TRBD2; j_call: TRBJ2-1; v_call: TRBV28; cdr3_aa: CASSEIAGGDNEQFF; cdr3_nt: TGTGCCAGCAGCGAAATAGCGGGGGGGGACAATGAGCAGTTCTTC
clone_size: .; d_call: .; j_call: TRBJ2-7; v_call: TRBV7-9; cdr3_aa: CASSPTGGLPYEQYF; cdr3_nt: TGTGCCAGCAGTCCTACGGGGGGCCTGCCCTACGAGCAGTACTTC
clone_size: few; d_call: .; j_call: TRBJ2-7; v_call: TRBV11-2; cdr3_aa: CASSSAAGEQYF; cdr3_nt: TGTGCCAGCAGCTCGGCGGCTGGCGAGCAGTACTTC
clone_size: .; d_call: .; j_call: TRBJ1-1; v_call: TRBV19; cdr3_aa: CASSITEGNTEAFF; cdr3_nt: TGTGCCAGTAGTATTACAGAGGGGAACACTGAAGCTTTCTTT
clone_size: few; d_call: .; j_call: TRBJ1-4; v_call: TRBV6-1; cdr3_aa: CASSEPQGFEKLFF; cdr3_nt: TGTGCCAGCAGTGAACCACAGGGCTTCGAAAAACTGTTTTTT
clone_size: .; d_call: TRBD2; j_call: TRBJ2-1; v_call: TRBV4-1; cdr3_aa: CASSQGDLWGEGYNEQFF; cdr3_nt: TGCGCCAGCAGCCAAGGGGATCTTTGGGGGGAGGGCTACAATGAGCAGTTCTTC
clone_size: few; d_call: TRBD2; j_call: TRBJ2-1; v_call: TRBV6-1; cdr3_aa: CASRELAGVINEQFF; cdr3_nt: TGTGCCAGCAGGGAACTAGCGGGAGTAATAAATGAGCAGTTCTTC
clone_size: .; d_call: TRBD2; j_call: TRBJ2-1; v_call: TRBV5-1; cdr3_aa: CASSSLAGEGNEQFF; cdr3_nt: TGCGCCAGCAGCTCCCTAGCGGGAGAGGGTAATGAGCAGTTCTTC
clone_size: .; d_call: TRBD2; j_call: TRBJ2-1; v_call: TRBV7-9; cdr3_aa: CASSSPSGNSYNEQFF; cdr3_nt: TGTGCCAGCAGCTCGCCTAGCGGGAACTCCTACAATGAGCAGTTCTTC
clone_size: .; d_call: .; j_call: TRBJ2-7; v_call: TRBV11-2; cdr3_aa: CASSSGVQVPSKAYEQYF; cdr3_nt: TGTGCCAGCAGCTCTGGGGTACAGGTCCCCTCAAAGGCCTACGAGCAGTACTTC
clone_size: .; d_call: TRBD1; j_call: TRBJ2-3; v_call: TRBV27; cdr3_aa: CASRYRGAGDTQYF; cdr3_nt: TGTGCCAGCAGGTACAGGGGCGCCGGCGATACGCAGTATTTT
clone_size: .; d_call: TRBD1; j_call: TRBJ2-1; v_call: TRBV6-1; cdr3_aa: CASSEATGGYNEQFF; cdr3_nt: TGTGCCAGCAGTGAAGCGACAGGGGGATACAATGAGCAGTTCTTC
clone_size: .; d_call: TRBD2; j_call: TRBJ2-1; v_call: TRBV15; cdr3_aa: CATSRGQRGYNEQFF; cdr3_nt: TGTGCCACCAGCAGAGGTCAGCGGGGCTACAATGAGCAGTTCTTC
clone_size: .; d_call: TRBD2; j_call: TRBJ2-1; v_call: TRBV6-5; cdr3_aa: CASSLAGGPLNEQFF; cdr3_nt: TGTGCCAGCAGTTTAGCGGGAGGGCCGTTGAATGAGCAGTTCTTC
clone_size: few; d_call: .; j_call: TRBJ1-4; v_call: TRBV28; cdr3_aa: CASRPTGWEEKLFF; cdr3_nt: TGTGCCAGCAGACCCACAGGGTGGGAAGAAAAACTGTTTTTT
clone_size: few; d_call: .; j_call: TRBJ2-5; v_call: TRBV5-1; cdr3_aa: CASSLAGNGETQYF; cdr3_nt: TGCGCCAGCAGCTTGGCAGGGAATGGAGAGACCCAGTACTTC
clone_size: .; d_call: .; j_call: TRBJ1-4; v_call: TRBV19; cdr3_aa: CASSREFGKLFF; cdr3_nt: TGTGCCAGTAGCAGGGAATTTGGAAAACTGTTTTTT
clone_size: few; d_call: .; j_call: TRBJ1-1; v_call: TRBV19; cdr3_aa: CASSIGVSGGEAFF; cdr3_nt: TGTGCCAGTAGTATAGGCGTCAGCGGTGGAGAAGCTTTCTTT
clone_size: few; d_call: TRBD2; j_call: TRBJ2-1; v_call: TRBV7-3; cdr3_aa: CASSDLAGGEQFF; cdr3_nt: TGTGCCAGCAGCGATCTAGCGGGAGGTGAGCAGTTCTTC
clone_size: .; d_call: .; j_call: TRBJ2-1; v_call: TRBV28; cdr3_aa: CASRELDNEQFF; cdr3_nt: TGTGCCAGCAGGGAGTTGGACAATGAGCAGTTCTTC
clone_size: .; d_call: .; j_call: TRBJ1-5; v_call: TRBV30; cdr3_aa: CAWSVNGNQPQHF; cdr3_nt: TGTGCCTGGAGTGTAAACGGGAATCAGCCCCAGCATTTT
clone_size: few; d_call: TRBD1; j_call: TRBJ1-5; v_call: TRBV2; cdr3_aa: CASSPTRTGENQPQHF; cdr3_nt: TGTGCCAGCAGTCCCACGAGGACAGGGGAGAATCAGCCCCAGCATTTT
clone_size: few; d_call: .; j_call: TRBJ1-1; v_call: TRBV5-5; cdr3_aa: CASSTEDGNTEAFF; cdr3_nt: TGTGCCAGCAGCACGGAGGACGGGAACACTGAAGCTTTCTTT
clone_size: .; d_call: TRBD1; j_call: TRBJ1-2; v_call: TRBV5-4; cdr3_aa: CAVSGTDGYTF; cdr3_nt: TGTGCCGTATCCGGGACAGATGGCTACACCTTC
clone_size: .; d_call: TRBD1; j_call: TRBJ1-1; v_call: TRBV5-1; cdr3_aa: CASSQSTGTGTNTEAFF; cdr3_nt: TGCGCCAGCAGCCAGTCCACCGGGACAGGGACGAACACTGAAGCTTTCTTT
clone_size: few; d_call: .; j_call: TRBJ2-5; v_call: TRBV7-3; cdr3_aa: CASSSQGTETQYF; cdr3_nt: TGTGCCAGCAGTTCACAGGGGACTGAGACCCAGTACTTC
clone_size: few; d_call: .; j_call: TRBJ1-2; v_call: TRBV28; cdr3_aa: CASSRSWGNYGYTF; cdr3_nt: TGTGCCAGCAGTCGTTCCTGGGGCAACTATGGCTACACCTTC
clone_size: .; d_call: .; j_call: TRBJ1-5; v_call: TRBV5-8; cdr3_aa: CASSLTDGGVPEISPQHF; cdr3_nt: TGTGCCAGCAGCTTGACCGACGGGGGTGTTCCAGAAATCAGCCCCCAGCATTTT
clone_size: .; d_call: TRBD1; j_call: TRBJ2-7; v_call: TRBV7-6; cdr3_aa: CASSLTGAYEQYF; cdr3_nt: TGTGCCAGCAGCTTAACAGGGGCCTACGAGCAGTACTTC
clone_size: few; d_call: .; j_call: TRBJ1-1; v_call: TRBV6-5; cdr3_aa: CASRGTKRTEAFF; cdr3_nt: TGTGCCAGCAGGGGTACTAAGCGAACTGAAGCTTTCTTT
clone_size: few; d_call: TRBD1; j_call: TRBJ2-2; v_call: TRBV19; cdr3_aa: CASSRGQGATGELFF; cdr3_nt: TGTGCCAGTAGTAGGGGACAGGGGGCTACCGGGGAGCTGTTTTTT
clone_size: .; d_call: .; j_call: TRBJ1-2; v_call: TRBV28; cdr3_aa: CASRGTGYGYTF; cdr3_nt: TGTGCCAGCAGGGGAACAGGGTATGGCTACACCTTC
clone_size: few; d_call: TRBD2; j_call: TRBJ2-7; v_call: TRBV5-4; cdr3_aa: CASSFSGGDEQYF; cdr3_nt: TGTGCCAGCAGCTTTTCGGGGGGGGACGAGCAGTACTTC
clone_size: .; d_call: .; j_call: TRBJ1-1; v_call: TRBV7-9; cdr3_aa: CASSLSVRNTEAFF; cdr3_nt: TGTGCCAGCAGCTTATCAGTTCGGAACACTGAAGCTTTCTTT